The entry that follows covers one TCR beta chain sequence. Amplified TCR beta CDR3 regions derived from RNA transcripts. Initially, a first-round RT-PCR of the TCR CDR3 employed the HTBI primer set. In TCRdb, the multiplex PCR reads were re-called with MiXCR into one record per CDR3 protein. The sample has under 550,000 distinct CDR3 sequences; just under 20% are singletons. The sample originates from a study of T cells in Graves' hyperthyroidism and ophthalmopathy. Trimming cost V 3 bases and J 0 bases, with 18 bases left between them. There are 18 residues in the CDR3. The germline V gene has CDR1 DFQATT and CDR2 SNEGSKA (reference sequence).

Material: blood. This chain connects TRBV20-1 to TRBJ2-6; D is perhaps TRBD2 (6 bases). This receptor was identified in a man in his forties with Graves' ophthalmopathy. The chain's CDR3 is CSASGRIGWVSGANVLTF. The CDR3 DNA reads as TGCAGTGCTAGCGGGAGAATCGGATGGGTCTCTGGGGCCAACGTCCTGACTTTC.